The 26 T cell receptor beta chains listed next were all sequenced from one sample in a study of T cell repertoires in cytomegalovirus infection. Each CDR3 protein gets one entry after TCRdb re-called the reads with MiXCR. The repertoire holds around 200,000 distinct CDR3 sequences, with about a sixth as singletons. The sequenced material came from CD8+ T cells from PBMCs. These receptors all come from a human donor in good health (CMV status not recorded). Some clones in this sample may be carry-over from other donors' samples.

Many counts were recorded for this clonotype. The chain joins TRBV7-2 to TRBJ2-7, with D possibly being TRBD1 (5 bases). This CDR3 has 13 residues. Deletions cut 6 bases from V and 2 bases from J, with 11 bases between. CDR1 and CDR2 (germline): SGHTA, FQGNSA. CDR3 in DNA: TGTGCCAGCAGTCAAGACAGAGCCTACGAGCAGTACTTC. Amino acids: CASSQDRAYEQYF.

This clonotype is a singleton in its sample. The chain employs TRBV12-3 or TRBV12-4 and TRBJ1-2, with 9 bases aligning to TRBD1. Germline trimming cut 3 bases from V and 10 bases from J; bases unmatched to any gene: 3. The length of the CDR3 is 12 residues. CDR3 residues: CASSFGTGLYTF. DNA for the CDR3: TGTGCCAGCAGTTTTGGGACAGGGCTCTACACCTTC.

This clonotype was detected a few times. The chain has TRBV25-1 and TRBJ1-6; D gene ambiguous. CDR3 size: 13 residues. The V end was cut by 6 bases, the J end by 10 bases, with 13 bases between. Germline CDR1 reads MGHDK; CDR2 reads SYGVNS. CDR3 nucleotides: TGTGCCAGCAGATCTGGAGGGTTGTCACCCCTCCACTTT. Residues: CASRSGGLSPLHF.

V usage is TRBV7-9 and J usage is TRBJ2-1; 12 nucleotides agree with TRBD1. The junction had 7 bases not matched to a gene; V was cut back by 1 base and J by 6 bases. Germline V gene data show CDR1 as SEHNR and CDR2 as FQNEAQ (reference sequence). CDR3 length: 17 amino acids. This CDR3 is CASSLVSGTGGINEQFF. The CDR3 nucleotides are TGTGCCAGCAGCTTAGTGTCCGGGACAGGGGGCATCAATGAGCAGTTCTTC.

This clonotype was observed a handful of times. The chain couples TRBV28 to TRBJ2-2; the D is unclear. The CDR3 spans 14 residues. Germline assignment: CDR1 MDHEN and CDR2 SYDVKM. V lost 9 bases and J 13 bases, leaving 24 bases between the germline ends. This chain's CDR3 is CASTGPSGWQVLFF. In DNA, the CDR3 is TGTGCCAGTACTGGACCTTCAGGCTGGCAGGTGCTGTTTTTT. The full variable domain, its missing parts supplied by reference TRBV28 and TRBJ2-2, is DVKVTQSSRYLVKRTGEKVFLECVQDMDHENMFWYRQDPGLGLRLIYFSYDVKMKEKGDIPEGYSVSREKKERFSLILESASTNQTSMYLCASTGPSGWQVLFFGEGSRLTVL.

The chain employs TRBV2 and TRBJ2-7; weak D call: TRBD2 (5 bases). Trimming stripped 6 bases from V and 7 bases from J, with 7 bases between. CDR1 and CDR2 (germline): SNHLY, FYNNEI. This CDR3 contains 10 residues. In DNA, the CDR3 is TGTGCCAGCAGCTCGGGGGAGCAGTACTTC. It translates to CASSSGEQYF. Supplemented by reference TRBV2 and TRBJ2-7, the full variable domain reads EPEVTQTPSHQVTQMGQEVILRCVPISNHLYFYWYRQILGQKVEFLVSFYNNEISEKSEIFDDQFSVERPDGSNFTLKIRSTKLEDSAMYFCASSSGEQYFGPGTRLTVT.

This clonotype was recorded at least ten times. The gene calls are TRBV7-2 and TRBJ2-7; maybe TRBD1 (6 bases). Per the germline V gene, CDR1 is SGHTA and CDR2 is FQGNSA. Trimming pared 5 bases from V and 4 bases from J, leaving 18 bases between. This CDR3 contains 15 residues. The DNA of the CDR3 is TGTGCCAGCAGCCCGAACCTGGGGACACAGTACGAGCAGTACTTC. Protein sequence: CASSPNLGTQYEQYF.

The chain employs TRBV7-6 and TRBJ2-7, with D hard to call. The CDR3 consists of 14 residues. Germline-derived CDR1 and CDR2 are SGHVS and FNYEAQ. V lost 1 base and J 2 bases, leaving 9 bases between the germline ends. In DNA, the CDR3 is TGTGCCAGCAGCTTAGAGGTCGGACCCTACGAGCAGTACTTC. Translated: CASSLEVGPYEQYF.

In its sample, this clonotype was seen a few times. The chain employs TRBV6-6 and TRBJ2-7; no firm D call. Germline V CDR1 and CDR2: MNHNY, SVGAGI (reference sequence). V lost 6 bases and J lost 3, with 9 bases in between. The CDR3 has 12 residues. CDR3 loop: CASSHGDYEQYF. DNA of the CDR3: TGTGCCAGCAGCCACGGTGACTACGAGCAGTACTTC.

This sequence joins TRBV20-1 and TRBJ1-1; D gene ambiguous. Trimming pared 5 bases from V and 6 bases from J, leaving 19 bases between. The CDR3 sequence is 14 residues long. Per the germline V gene, CDR1 is DFQATT and CDR2 is SNEGSKA (reference sequence). In nucleotides, the CDR3 is TGCAGTGCTCTCGGGAGGGTCTCACGGGCTGAAGCTTTCTTT. It encodes CSALGRVSRAEAFF.

This clonotype has only a few counts. J is TRBJ2-5 and V is TRBV2; D not certain. Looked up from germline, CDR1 is SNHLY and CDR2 is FYNNEI. V was shortened by 3 bases and J by 0 bases, with 11 bases between the two germline ends. This CDR3 has 15 amino acids. CDR3 coding DNA: TGTGCCAGCAGTGACCTCAACAAGTACCAAGAGACCCAGTACTTC. Its translation: CASSDLNKYQETQYF.

The chain carries TRBV7-8 and TRBJ2-5; D is unresolved. Trimming took 9 bases from V and 11 from J, leaving 19 bases between them. This CDR3 has 12 residues. CDR1 is SGHVS, CDR2 FQNEAQ, per germline. CDR3 sequence: CASYHRLDTQYF. The CDR3 DNA reads as TGTGCCAGTTATCATCGCCTTGACACTCAGTACTTC. Variable domain in full (rest from reference TRBV7-8 and TRBJ2-5): GAGVSQSPRYKVAKRGQDVALRCDPISGHVSLFWYQQALGQGPEFLTYFQNEAQLDKSGLPSDRFFAERPEGSVSTLKIQRTQQEDSAVYLCASYHRLDTQYFGPGTRLLVL.

The V call is TRBV15, the J call TRBJ2-7; 7 bases match TRBD2. This CDR3 has 13 amino acids. V gave up 6 bases and J gave up 1 base; unmatched junction bases: 3. Germline lookup yields CDR1 LNHNV and CDR2 YYDKDF (reference sequence). The CDR3 spells CATRAGESYEQYF. The CDR3, as DNA: TGTGCCACCAGGGCGGGGGAGTCCTACGAGCAGTACTTC.

J is TRBJ1-1 and V is TRBV28; D gene ambiguous. This CDR3 has 15 residues. V shed 6 bases and J shed 4 bases, with 18 bases lying between them. Germline V gene sequence: CDR1 MDHEN, CDR2 SYDVKM. The CDR3 DNA is TGTGCCAGCAGCCAAGGGCGGCTTCGGGGCACTGAAGCTTTCTTT. It codes for CASSQGRLRGTEAFF.

The chain couples TRBV7-9 to TRBJ2-3; 9 bases map to TRBD1. CDR1 is SEHNR, CDR2 FQNEAQ, per germline (reference sequence). The V gene end was trimmed by 4 bases and the J gene end by 4 bases; junction bases not matched to a gene: 9. This CDR3 has 16 residues. This CDR3 reads CASSWTGTGNPDTQYF. As DNA, the CDR3 is TGTGCCAGCAGCTGGACCGGGACAGGGAATCCAGATACGCAGTATTTT.

Here the CDR3 reads CASSQLLAGGLETQYF. CDR3 nucleotide sequence: TGCGCCAGCAGCCAACTCCTTGCGGGGGGGCTGGAGACCCAGTACTTC. This chain links TRBV4-1 with TRBJ2-5; 9 bases are shared with TRBD2. This CDR3 comprises 16 residues. The J segment lost 5 bases and the V segment lost 2 bases, leaving 9 bases of the junction unmatched. Germline CDR1 and CDR2: MGHRA and YSYEKL.

V usage is TRBV28 and J usage is TRBJ2-1; 7 bases match TRBD1. Germline CDR1 is MDHEN and CDR2 is SYDVKM. The CDR3 runs 14 residues. Trimming cost V 3 bases and J 1 base; bases outside gene matches: 0. In nucleotides, the CDR3 is TGTGCCAGCAGTTTGGGACAGTCCTACAATGAGCAGTTCTTC. This gives the protein CASSLGQSYNEQFF.

The chain couples TRBV28 to TRBJ2-5; the D is unclear. V was shortened by 6 bases and J by 2 bases, with 10 bases between the two germline ends. Germline CDR1 reads MDHEN; CDR2 reads SYDVKM. There are 13 residues in the CDR3. CDR3 bases: TGTGCCAGCAGCTACAGCGTTCAAGAGACCCAGTACTTC. It yields the protein CASSYSVQETQYF.

The sample holds a few counts of this clonotype. The CDR3 loop is CASSIDRGPNSPLHF. CDR3 nucleotide sequence: TGTGCCAGTAGTATCGACAGGGGGCCGAATTCACCCCTCCACTTT. V gene TRBV19 combines with J gene TRBJ1-6, with 10 bases lining up with TRBD1. The J segment lost 7 bases and the V segment lost 3 bases, leaving 3 bases of the junction unmatched. The length of the CDR3 is 15 residues. Germline-derived CDR1 and CDR2 are LNHDA and SQIVND (reference sequence).

The CDR3 sequence: CASSYASSGETQYF. Written as DNA, the CDR3 is TGTGCCAGCAGTTACGCGTCTTCAGGGGAGACCCAGTACTTC. The chain joins TRBV6-5 to TRBJ2-5, with D possibly TRBD1 on 5 matching bases. V was trimmed by 2 bases and J by 5 bases, leaving 12 bases between them. Germline assignment: CDR1 MNHEY and CDR2 SVGAGI. This CDR3 region has 14 residues.

This clonotype was seen only a few times. V and J are TRBV7-9 and TRBJ2-3; D assignment may be TRBD1 or TRBD2 (6 bases each). Germline CDR1 and CDR2: SEHNR and FQNEAQ (reference sequence). The CDR3 consists of 15 residues. V lost 11 bases and J 0 bases, leaving 18 bases between the germline ends. In DNA, the CDR3 is TGTGCCTACGGGAAGGGGGGCGTCAGCACAGATACGCAGTATTTT. Translating it yields CAYGKGGVSTDTQYF.

The CDR3 DNA sequence: TGTGCCAGCAGTTATCCGACAGGGGGCGGGTACGAGCAGTACTTC. Residues: CASSYPTGGGYEQYF. This chain links TRBV28 with TRBJ2-7; 10 bases line up with TRBD1. Germline CDR1 and CDR2: MDHEN and SYDVKM. J was trimmed by 4 bases and V by 4 bases; bases with no gene match: 7. CDR3 length: 15 residues.

V and J are TRBV7-6 and TRBJ2-1; TRBD1 matches at 10 bases. Trimming at V came to 5 bases and at J to 9 bases, leaving 7 bases not matched to a gene. The CDR3 spans 14 residues. The germline CDR1 and CDR2 sequences are SGHVS and FNYEAQ. The CDR3 DNA follows: TGTGCCAGCAGCAAACCCGGGACAGGGGTTGAGCAGTTCTTC. It encodes CASSKPGTGVEQFF.

This clonotype was seen repeatedly, ten times or more. The CDR3 sequence is CASSLSGGTDTQYF. DNA of the CDR3: TGTGCCAGCAGCTTATCGGGGGGCACAGATACGCAGTATTTT. The chain joins TRBV7-2 to TRBJ2-3; TRBD2 is a possible D gene (6 bases). Germline values: CDR1 SGHTA, CDR2 FQGNSA. The CDR3 has 14 amino acids. V lost 2 bases to trimming and J lost 1 base, with 7 bases between them.

The chain recombines TRBV9 with TRBJ2-7; 11 nucleotides match TRBD2. Germline V gives CDR1 SGDLS, CDR2 YYNGEE. Trimming at V came to 3 bases and at J to 2 bases, leaving 4 bases not matched to a gene. CDR3 length: 15 residues. The CDR3, as DNA: TGTGCCAGCAGCGCCGGGGGACTAGCGGCCTACGAGCAGTACTTC. It specifies CASSAGGLAAYEQYF.

V usage is TRBV28 and J usage is TRBJ1-2; 9 nucleotides match TRBD1. Unmatched junction bases numbered 8, after V lost 6 bases and J lost 3 bases. CDR3 length: 15 amino acids. Germline CDR1 MDHEN, CDR2 SYDVKM. CDR3 amino acids: CASRKGTGSYYGYTF. Here the CDR3 DNA reads TGTGCCAGCAGGAAAGGGACAGGGAGTTACTATGGCTACACCTTC.